The present entry profiles one T cell receptor beta chain with its context. Its antigen is undetermined. Moderate-to-severe activity, with CAS ≥3, NOSPECS ≥4 and duration under 3 months, characterized the donors with ophthalmopathy. This entry is derived from a study of Graves' ophthalmopathy and Graves' hyperthyroidism. Turning to the study itself: At the time of initial diagnosis and before any treatment, peripheral blood was collected.

Amplification targeted the TCR beta CDR3 regions, with RNA transcripts as the source material. RT-PCR was first run with HTBI primers, then multiplex PCR in a second round. TCRdb used MiXCR to reprocess the multiplex PCR reads, holding one entry per CDR3 protein. The repertoire holds 650,000 to 900,000 distinct CDR3 sequences, with approximately 40% as singletons. The study's findings and limits: The blood repertoire also included most expanded thyroid clonotypes above 0.001 frequency.

The TCR sequence derives from an adult man with Graves' ophthalmopathy. Sequencing was performed on peripheral blood.

CDR3 nucleotides: TGCAGTGCTAGAGATCAAGGCAGGAAGAGCGGCTACACCTTC. Residues: CSARDQGRKSGYTF. The gene calls are TRBV20-1 and TRBJ1-2; D uncertain. Germline values: CDR1 DFQATT, CDR2 SNEGSKA (reference sequence). Trimming left V 0 bases short and J 8 bases short, with 16 bases between. CDR3 size: 14 residues.